Presented here are 3 T cell receptor beta chains from one specimen sequenced in a study of blood T cells in healthy people across ages. It was with a sample-barcoded 5' primer and a J-beta primer mix that a second PCR of roughly 7 to 12 cycles was run. In TCRdb, the 5' RACE reads were re-called with MiXCR into one record per CDR3 protein. Among 1.5 million to 2 million distinct CDR3 sequences listed, about 30% were seen once. The specimen was blood. These receptor sequences come from a woman under 40 in good health.

As DNA, the CDR3 is TGTGCCAGCGGAGGCGGGAGTGGGTCAGATACGCAGTATTTT. Its protein product is CASGGGSGSDTQYF. The V call is TRBV6-6, the J call TRBJ2-3, with TRBD2 matching over 7 bases. Germline V lookup: CDR1 MNHNY, CDR2 SVGAGI (reference sequence). The V gene end was trimmed by 8 bases and the J gene end by 4 bases; junction bases not matched to a gene: 9. This CDR3 has 14 residues.

This chain joins TRBV7-9 and TRBJ1-2; possible D gene TRBD1, 6 bases. The CDR3 totals 13 residues. The V end lost 5 bases, the J end lost 6 bases, and 13 bases lay between the germline ends. CDR1 and CDR2 from the germline V gene are SEHNR and FQNEAQ (reference sequence). CDR3 coding DNA: TGTGCCAGCAGCCAATCCGGACAGAATGGCTACACCTTC. It encodes CASSQSGQNGYTF.

About this clonotype itself: A much larger clone differs by one base, so this may be a read error. The CDR3 region has the DNA TGCAGCGTTGGTGGGGAGTACGAGCAGTTCTTC. It encodes CSVGGEYEQFF. The gene calls are TRBV29-1 and TRBJ2-1, with D maybe TRBD2 (5 bases). This CDR3 region has 11 residues. The V end lost 4 bases, the J end lost 10 bases, and 11 bases lay between the germline ends. Looked up from germline, CDR1 is SQVTM and CDR2 is ANQGSEA.